A single sample is the source of the 17 T cell receptor beta chains below, sequenced in a study of OX40 agonist ivuxolimab in advanced cancers. Generated by immunoSEQ multiplex PCR, the TCRdb table keeps only in-frame clones and is missing some. The sample records about 79,000 clones, 90% to 95% being singletons. The specimen comprised CD4+ or CD8+ T cells sorted from blood, sampled in a trial of the OX40 agonist ivuxolimab. The receptor set was obtained from an adult with an advanced solid tumor such as melanoma, head and neck, liver or kidney cancer.

The chain joins TRBV27 to TRBJ2-7; 7 bases align to TRBD2. The length of the CDR3 is 16 residues. Per germline, CDR1 MNHEY and CDR2 SMNVEV (reference sequence). With V trimmed by 0 bases and J by 0 bases, 5 bases remained unmatched. The CDR3 protein is CASSLSSGLTSYEQYF. In DNA form, the CDR3 reads TGTGCCAGCAGTTTATCTAGCGGGCTGACCTCCTACGAGCAGTACTTC.

As regards this clone: The DNA is omitted, as the CDR3 cannot be located on it reliably, and the CDR3 follows TCRdb's listing. The chain employs TRBV5-8 and TRBJ1-4. Germline V gives CDR1 SGHTS, CDR2 YDEGEE. With termini counted, the CDR3 has 16 amino acids. The CDR3 is CASSSRVAEGNEMLFF.

The gene calls are TRBV29-1 and TRBJ2-7; weak D call: TRBD2 (6 bases). Germline CDR1 is SQVTM and CDR2 is ANQGSEA. Between the trimmed V and J ends, which lost 0 bases and 3 bases, there was a span of 18 bases. The CDR3 extends over 16 amino acids. The CDR3 DNA sequence: TGCAGCGTTGAAGATCGGAGGGCGGGGTCTGTCTACGAGCAGTACTTC. Amino acids: CSVEDRRAGSVYEQYF.

V gene TRBV6-5 combines with J gene TRBJ1-5; 9 nucleotides match TRBD1. J was trimmed by 7 bases and V by 7 bases; bases with no gene match: 8. The germline V gene has CDR1 MNHEY and CDR2 SVGAGI. The CDR3 has 14 amino acids. The CDR3 sequence is CASTETGGRQPQHF. Written as DNA, the CDR3 is TGTGCCAGCACCGAAACAGGGGGCAGGCAGCCCCAGCATTTT.

The table lists this clone with a few counts. This chain joins TRBV7-9 and TRBJ1-1; no reliable D call. The V end was cut by 4 bases, the J end by 3 bases, with 9 bases between. The length of the CDR3 is 13 residues. Germline V gene sequence: CDR1 SEHNR, CDR2 FQNEAQ (reference sequence). The CDR3: CASSSTVDTEAFF. DNA of the CDR3: TGTGCCAGCAGCTCAACAGTGGACACTGAAGCTTTCTTT.

The chain joins TRBV19 to TRBJ2-3; 8 bases are shared with TRBD2. Per germline, CDR1 LNHDA and CDR2 SQIVND (reference sequence). This CDR3 has 16 amino acids. The trim removed 3 bases at V and 0 bases at J, leaving 5 bases unmatched. The CDR3 nucleotides read TGTGCCAGTAGTATCTCCCCTAGCGGGAGCACAGATACGCAGTATTTT. This gives the protein CASSISPSGSTDTQYF.

This chain connects TRBV9 to TRBJ1-4; no reliable D call. Germline loops: CDR1 SGDLS, CDR2 YYNGEE. The CDR3 totals 15 residues. Trimming pared 4 bases from V and 0 bases from J, leaving 10 bases between. CDR3 in DNA: TGTGCCAGCAGCCCTCGGAGTGCAACTAATGAAAAACTGTTTTTT. Its protein is CASSPRSATNEKLFF. The complete variable domain, with remaining parts taken from reference TRBV9 and TRBJ1-4, reads DSGVTQTPKHLITATGQRVTLRCSPRSGDLSVYWYQQSLDQGLQFLIQYYNGEERAKGNILERFSAQQFPDLHSELNLSSLELGDSALYFCASSPRSATNEKLFFGSGTQLSVL.

The CDR3 reads CASSWGVTEAFF. The CDR3 nucleotides are TGTGCCAGCAGCTGGGGGGTCACTGAAGCTTTCTTT. This rearrangement joins TRBV5-8 to TRBJ1-1, with D perhaps TRBD1 (5 bases). V lost 3 bases to trimming and J lost 4 bases, with 7 bases between them. This CDR3 spans 12 amino acids. Per germline, CDR1 SGHTS and CDR2 YDEGEE.

V usage is TRBV5-1 and J usage is TRBJ2-1; D ambiguous. Germline V gene lookup returns CDR1 SGHRS and CDR2 YFSETQ. The CDR3 runs 16 residues. The V end was cut by 7 bases, the J end by 5 bases, with 22 bases between. This CDR3 reads CASGEWVAEQNNEQFF. The CDR3 DNA reads as TGCGCCAGCGGTGAATGGGTAGCAGAACAGAACAATGAGCAGTTCTTC. The whole variable domain, remainder taken from reference TRBV5-1 and TRBJ2-1, is KAGVTQTPRYLIKTRGQQVTLSCSPISGHRSVSWYQQTPGQGLQFLFEYFSETQRNKGNFPGRFSGRQFSNSRSEMNVSTLELGDSALYLCASGEWVAEQNNEQFFGPGTRLTVL.

This chain uses TRBV15 with TRBJ2-5; D is unresolved. The germline CDR1 and CDR2 sequences are LNHNV and YYDKDF (reference sequence). This CDR3 comprises 14 residues. Trimming left V 6 bases short and J 5 bases short, with 16 bases between. CDR3 sequence (DNA): TGTGCCACCAGTAGTGAGGTATATTGGGAGACCCAGTACTTC. The encoded protein is CATSSEVYWETQYF. The full variable domain, its missing parts supplied by reference TRBV15 and TRBJ2-5, is DAMVIQNPRYQVTQFGKPVTLSCSQTLNHNVMYWYQQKSSQAPKLLFHYYDKDFNNEADTPDNFQSRRPNTSFCFLDIRSPGLGDTAMYLCATSSEVYWETQYFGPGTRLLVL.

The chain has TRBV6-5 and TRBJ1-5; D is unresolved. The germline V gene has CDR1 MNHEY and CDR2 SVGAGI. The CDR3 has 13 residues. Deletions cut 4 bases from V and 3 bases from J, with 7 bases between. The CDR3 DNA reads TGTGCCAGCAGTTCCAGGATCAATCAGCCCCAGCATTTT. Its translation is CASSSRINQPQHF.

The chain carries TRBV5-6 and TRBJ2-3; tentatively, D is TRBD1 (6 bases). Trimming left V 0 bases short and J 6 bases short, with 14 bases between. The V gene's germline CDR1 is SGHDT and CDR2 YYEEEE. The CDR3 has 15 amino acids. The CDR3, as DNA: TGTGCCAGCAGCTTGGATATCGGCAGGGGCGATACGCAGTATTTT. Protein product: CASSLDIGRGDTQYF. The full variable domain, its missing parts supplied by reference TRBV5-6 and TRBJ2-3, is DAGVTQSPTHLIKTRGQQVTLRCSPKSGHDTVSWYQQALGQGPQFIFQYYEEEERQRGNFPDRFSGHQFPNYSSELNVNALLLGDSALYLCASSLDIGRGDTQYFGPGTRLTVL.

J is TRBJ2-2 and V is TRBV7-3; TRBD2 might be the D (5 bases). This CDR3 spans 15 amino acids. Germline values: CDR1 SGHTA, CDR2 FQGTGA. The germline V and J ends were trimmed by 1 base and 8 bases, with 14 bases remaining between them. The chain's CDR3 is CASSLRSIRGGELFF. CDR3 bases: TGTGCCAGCAGCTTAAGGTCTATCCGGGGAGGGGAGCTGTTTTTT.

V and J are TRBV27 and TRBJ1-5; D gene uncertain. CDR1 is MNHEY and CDR2 is SMNVEV in the germline V gene (reference sequence). The CDR3 is 13 amino acids. Trimming shortened V by 4 bases and J by 6 bases, and 10 bases separated the two germline ends. This CDR3 reads CASSWGAGQPQHF. As DNA, the CDR3 is TGTGCCAGCAGTTGGGGTGCCGGTCAGCCCCAGCATTTT.

The V and J genes are TRBV7-9 and TRBJ2-7; D not certain. Looked up from germline, CDR1 is SEHNR and CDR2 is FQNEAQ (reference sequence). The V gene lost 0 bases and the J gene lost 3 bases, with 6 bases spanning the gap. The CDR3 consists of 13 residues. CDR3 sequence reads: CASSLAGDYEQYF. CDR3 DNA: TGTGCCAGCAGCTTAGCAGGTGACTACGAGCAGTACTTC. Together with reference TRBV7-9 and TRBJ2-7, the CDR3 gives the full variable domain: DTGVSQNPRHKITKRGQNVTFRCDPISEHNRLYWYRQTLGQGPEFLTYFQNEAQLEKSRLLSDRFSAERPKGSFSTLEIQRTEQGDSAMYLCASSLAGDYEQYFGPGTRLTVT.

The chain employs TRBV6-4 and TRBJ2-3; no clear D gene. V lost 7 bases to trimming and J lost 1 base, with 21 bases between them. Germline loops: CDR1 MRHNA, CDR2 SNTAGT. This CDR3 has 17 amino acids. Here the CDR3 DNA reads TGTGCCAGCACCGGGCAGGTGAGGCACTCTTGCACAGATACGCAGTATTTT. This encodes CASTGQVRHSCTDTQYF.

V is TRBV15 and J is TRBJ2-4; tentatively, D is TRBD1 (5 bases). This CDR3 region has 14 residues. V was pared by 1 base and J by 5 bases, with 9 bases between. From germline, CDR1 is LNHNV and CDR2 YYDKDF (reference sequence). CDR3 sequence reads: CATSRGSTENIQYF. The CDR3, as DNA: TGTGCCACCAGCAGAGGATCGACAGAAAACATTCAGTACTTC.